This entry lists 9 T cell receptor beta chains sequenced from one sample in a study of cytomegalovirus exposure and HLA in healthy donors. Use of 60 Vbeta and 13 Jbeta primers characterized the PCR. Measured with immunoSEQ multiplex PCR; TCRdb has only the in-frame clones, and not every one. The sample holds 180,000 or so clones; roughly 76% are singletons and the top ten take approximately 5%. Source material: PBMCs. The receptors were gathered from a woman younger than 35 in good health and CMV-seropositive.

The chain has TRBV5-6 and TRBJ1-2, with D unclear. Germline V gene data show CDR1 as SGHDT and CDR2 as YYEEEE. Trimming cost V 0 bases and J 2 bases, with 8 bases left between them. The CDR3 is 14 amino acids. The DNA for the CDR3 is TGTGCCAGCAGCTTGGAGTACAAGAACTATGGCTACACCTTC. The encoded protein is CASSLEYKNYGYTF. Full variable domain (remainder filled in from reference TRBV5-6 and TRBJ1-2): DAGVTQSPTHLIKTRGQQVTLRCSPKSGHDTVSWYQQALGQGPQFIFQYYEEEERQRGNFPDRFSGHQFPNYSSELNVNALLLGDSALYLCASSLEYKNYGYTFGSGTRLTVV.

A remark on this clone: Other DNA variants within this sample encode the same CDR3. The V and J genes are TRBV5-6 and TRBJ2-7; a possible D gene is TRBD1 (5 bases). This CDR3 spans 13 amino acids. V was pared by 4 bases and J by 3 bases, with 11 bases between. Germline V gene sequence: CDR1 SGHDT, CDR2 YYEEEE. CDR3 residues: CASSAGLGYEQYF. DNA for the CDR3: TGTGCCAGCAGCGCAGGGTTGGGCTACGAGCAGTACTTC.

This chain joins TRBV11-2 and TRBJ2-3; D unresolved. The germline V and J ends were trimmed by 4 bases and 2 bases, with 7 bases remaining between them. There are 13 residues in the CDR3. Germline-derived CDR1 and CDR2 are SGHAT and FQNNGV. CDR3 DNA sequence: TGTGCCAGCAGCTCTCTCCTCACAGATACGCAGTATTTT. Its protein is CASSSLLTDTQYF.

CDR3 sequence: CASSVAPGEGGNTIYF. CDR3 bases: TGTGCCAGCAGCGTAGCTCCGGGGGAGGGTGGAAACACCATATATTTT. The rearrangement joins TRBV9 to TRBJ1-3; D perhaps matches TRBD1 (5 bases). The V gene lost 0 bases and the J gene lost 3 bases, with 13 bases spanning the gap. The CDR3 is 16 amino acids. CDR1 is SGDLS and CDR2 is YYNGEE in the germline V gene.

J is TRBJ2-5 and V is TRBV5-6; no clear D gene. This CDR3 spans 14 amino acids. Germline V gives CDR1 SGHDT, CDR2 YYEEEE. V lost 4 bases and J 4 bases, leaving 14 bases between the germline ends. The CDR3, as DNA: TGTGCCAGCAGCAAAACGTCCTCGGGAGAGACCCAGTACTTC. The encoded protein is CASSKTSSGETQYF.

The chain links TRBV10-1 to TRBJ1-1, with 8 bases that match TRBD1. Germline lookup yields CDR1 WNHNN and CDR2 SYGVQD (reference sequence). Germline trimming cut 8 bases from V and 5 bases from J; bases unmatched to any gene: 7. The CDR3 loop spans 13 amino acids. The CDR3 DNA reads as TGCGCCAGCGGGGACAGGCGAAGGACTGAAGCTTTCTTT. Its protein product is CASGDRRRTEAFF.

This chain links TRBV27 with TRBJ1-2; D gene uncertain. The length of the CDR3 is 14 residues. Germline V lookup: CDR1 MNHEY, CDR2 SMNVEV (reference sequence). Trimming left V 3 bases short and J 0 bases short, with 8 bases between. The CDR3 bases are TGTGCCAGCAGTTTCGCGGGTACTAACTATGGCTACACCTTC. It translates to CASSFAGTNYGYTF.

The gene calls are TRBV5-1 and TRBJ1-2; 10 nucleotides align to TRBD1. The V gene's germline CDR1 is SGHRS and CDR2 YFSETQ. The CDR3 has 16 residues. Trimming removed 4 bases from V and 0 bases from J; junction bases left unmatched: 6. CDR3 residues: CASSDRTGGTNYGYTF. For the CDR3, the DNA is TGCGCCAGCAGCGACCGGACAGGGGGTACTAACTATGGCTACACCTTC.

The rearrangement links TRBV7-9 to TRBJ2-5, with 10 nucleotides matching TRBD1. The J call is doubtful: the DNA matches TRBJ2-7 better. This CDR3 region has 15 residues. Germline V gene sequence: CDR1 SEHNR, CDR2 FQNEAQ (reference sequence). The CDR3: CASSGQGEVSYEQYF. The CDR3 DNA follows: TGTGCCAGCAGCGGACAGGGGGAGGTTTCCTACGAGCAGTACTTC.